Below, one T cell receptor (beta chain) is given with its context. No antigen is known for it. No much larger clone is present one base from it, and per-base qualities are unavailable. The method behind the library was the immunoSEQ multiplex PCR assay. TCRdb carries this immuneACCESS record with in-frame sequences only. Its versions omit some clonotypes, under half of them owing to an unresolved V gene in the studies checked, with the rest unexplained. In this sample the table shows roughly 13,000 clones, roughly nine tenths of which occur a single time. Of the sample, around 1.5% is held by the ten largest clones. The data stem from a study of T cell repertoires and Cas9 in healthy adults (dated by TCRdb to 2017 to 2018). Concerning the study at large: Multi-effector potency, cytotoxicity and lineage determination within the CD4 and CD8 compartments were characterized for SpCas9-reactive T cells. The study looked at preexisting T cell immunity to the Streptococcus pyogenes Cas9 nuclease (SpCas9), which is used in CRISPR gene editing. The research as a whole found: In vitro, the proliferation and function of SpCas9-reactive effector T cells were reported to be mitigated by SpCas9-reactive regulatory T cells.

CDR1 and CDR2 were assigned from the germline V gene as MNHEY and SVGAGI. A distance of 8 bases separates the germline ends of V and J, which lose 6 bases and 5 bases respectively. The CDR3 measures 12 amino acids from cysteine to phenylalanine. The CDR3 DNA has 36 bases and is translated from base 1. Healthy humans served as the donors. Sequences were obtained from Tregs (CD4+, CD25+, CD127-, CD137-, CD154-) from PBMCs; culture status not recorded. The rearranged segments are TRBV6-5 and TRBJ2-1; no D gene can be assigned with confidence. The origin of this receptor is a human donor in good health. The CDR3 sequence is CASSRNHNEQFF. The DNA is as follows: TGTGCCAGCAGCCGCAACCACAATGAGCAGTTCTTC.